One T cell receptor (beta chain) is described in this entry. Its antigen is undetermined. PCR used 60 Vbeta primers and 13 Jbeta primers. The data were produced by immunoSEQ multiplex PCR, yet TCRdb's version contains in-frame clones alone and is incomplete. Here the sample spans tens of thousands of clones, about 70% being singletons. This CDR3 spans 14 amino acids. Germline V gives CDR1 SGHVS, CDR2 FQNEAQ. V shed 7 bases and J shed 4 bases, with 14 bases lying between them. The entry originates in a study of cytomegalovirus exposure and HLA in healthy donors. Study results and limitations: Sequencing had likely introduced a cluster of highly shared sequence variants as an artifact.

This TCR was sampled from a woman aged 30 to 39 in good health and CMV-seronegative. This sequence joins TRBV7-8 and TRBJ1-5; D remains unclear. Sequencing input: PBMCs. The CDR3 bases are TGTGCCAGCACCCCGAACAGTCCGAATCAGCCCCAGCATTTT. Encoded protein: CASTPNSPNQPQHF. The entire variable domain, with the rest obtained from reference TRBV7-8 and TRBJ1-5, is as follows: GAGVSQSPRYKVAKRGQDVALRCDPISGHVSLFWYQQALGQGPEFLTYFQNEAQLDKSGLPSDRFFAERPEGSVSTLKIQRTQQEDSAVYLCASTPNSPNQPQHFGDGTRLSIL.